The text below deals with one T cell receptor (beta chain). Its antigen is unknown. This CDR3 comprises 12 residues. V was clipped by 5 bases and J by 7 bases; unmatched bases: 4. Germline CDR1 ENHRY, CDR2 SYGVKD. This sample is drawn from a study of T cell repertoires in cytomegalovirus infection. TCRdb re-called the reads through MiXCR, storing one row per CDR3 protein. This sample has under 350,000 distinct CDR3 sequences; less than 25% occur once, and the top ten carry under 25%. The V and J genes are TRBV10-3 and TRBJ1-1, with 7 bases that match TRBD1. Sequencing was performed on cultured PBMCs, taken from culture after CMV antigen stimulation. The receptor was isolated from a human donor in good health (CMV status not recorded). Some clones in this sample may be carry-over from other donors' samples. CDR3 in DNA: TGTGCCATCAGTCCCCGGACAGGTGAAGCTTTCTTT. Translation: CAISPRTGEAFF.